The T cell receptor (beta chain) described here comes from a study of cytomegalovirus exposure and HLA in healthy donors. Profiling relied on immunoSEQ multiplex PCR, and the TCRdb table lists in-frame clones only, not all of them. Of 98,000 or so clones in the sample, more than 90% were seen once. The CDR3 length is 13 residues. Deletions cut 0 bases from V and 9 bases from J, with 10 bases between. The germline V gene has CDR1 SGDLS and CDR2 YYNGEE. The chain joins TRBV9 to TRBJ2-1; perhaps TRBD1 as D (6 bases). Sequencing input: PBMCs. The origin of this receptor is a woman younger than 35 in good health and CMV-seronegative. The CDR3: CASSVGQAGEQFF. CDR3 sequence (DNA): TGTGCCAGCAGCGTAGGACAGGCCGGTGAGCAGTTCTTC. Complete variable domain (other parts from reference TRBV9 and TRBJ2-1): DSGVTQTPKHLITATGQRVTLRCSPRSGDLSVYWYQQSLDQGLQFLIQYYNGEERAKGNILERFSAQQFPDLHSELNLSSLELGDSALYFCASSVGQAGEQFFGPGTRLTVL.